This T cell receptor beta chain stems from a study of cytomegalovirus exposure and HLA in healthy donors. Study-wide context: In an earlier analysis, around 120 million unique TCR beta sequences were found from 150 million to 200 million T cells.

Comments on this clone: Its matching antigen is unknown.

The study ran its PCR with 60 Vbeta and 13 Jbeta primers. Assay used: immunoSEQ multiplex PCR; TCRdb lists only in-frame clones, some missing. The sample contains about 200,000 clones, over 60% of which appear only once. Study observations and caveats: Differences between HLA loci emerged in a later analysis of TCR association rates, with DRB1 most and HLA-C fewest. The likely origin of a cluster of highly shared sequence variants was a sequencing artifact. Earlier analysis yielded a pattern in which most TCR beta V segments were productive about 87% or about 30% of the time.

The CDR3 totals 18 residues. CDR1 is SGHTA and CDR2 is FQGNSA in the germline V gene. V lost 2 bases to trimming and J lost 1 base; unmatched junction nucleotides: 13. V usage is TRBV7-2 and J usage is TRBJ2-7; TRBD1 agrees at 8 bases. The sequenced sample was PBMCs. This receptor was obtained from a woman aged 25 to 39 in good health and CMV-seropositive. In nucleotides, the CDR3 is TGTGCCAGCAGCTTATTTGGGGACAGGCTTCTCCTGTCCTACGAGCAGTACTTC. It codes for CASSLFGDRLLLSYEQYF.